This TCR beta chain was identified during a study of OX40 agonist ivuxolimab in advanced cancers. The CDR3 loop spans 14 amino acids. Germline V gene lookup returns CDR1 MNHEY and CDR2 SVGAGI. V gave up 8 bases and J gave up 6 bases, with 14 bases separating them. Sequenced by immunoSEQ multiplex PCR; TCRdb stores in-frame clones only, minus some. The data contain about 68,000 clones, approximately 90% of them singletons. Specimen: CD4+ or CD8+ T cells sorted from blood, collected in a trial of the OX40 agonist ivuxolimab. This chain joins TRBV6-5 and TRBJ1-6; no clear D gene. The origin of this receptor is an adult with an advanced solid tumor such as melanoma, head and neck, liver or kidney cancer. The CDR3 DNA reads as TGTGCCAGCTCCCGGAGTTGGACTAATTCACCCCTCCACTTT. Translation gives CASSRSWTNSPLHF.